The 21 T cell receptor beta chains given below trace back to one sample, sequenced in a study of blood T cell repertoires in COVID-19. Libraries were prepared by immunoSEQ multiplex PCR; TCRdb keeps only in-frame clonotypes and omits some of them. The sample holds 150,000 or so clones, 75% to 90% seen once. The sequenced sample was PBMCs or T cells enriched from blood (not recorded which). All receptors derive from a middle-aged man who had recovered from COVID-19.

CDR3 coding DNA: TGTGCCAGCAGCCAACCACAGGGGGCGCGTATAGCTGAAGCTTTCTTT. Translation: CASSQPQGARIAEAFF. The chain has TRBV7-8 and TRBJ1-1; 9 positions agree with TRBD1. Germline V gives CDR1 SGHVS, CDR2 FQNEAQ. Trimming at V came to 5 bases and at J to 6 bases, leaving 13 bases not matched to a gene. CDR3 length equals 16 residues.

This sequence joins TRBV7-3 and TRBJ2-3, with TRBD2 matching over 8 bases. CDR1 SGHTA and CDR2 FQGTGA come from the germline V gene. The length of the CDR3 is 14 residues. Trimming cost V 4 bases and J 4 bases; bases outside gene matches: 4. The CDR3 nucleotides read TGTGCCAGCAGCTCGGGACTAGGATCAGATACGCAGTATTTT. Encoded protein: CASSSGLGSDTQYF.

This chain uses TRBV5-1 with TRBJ2-5, with TRBD1 matching over 8 bases. Germline loops: CDR1 SGHRS, CDR2 YFSETQ. With V trimmed by 0 bases and J by 5 bases, 9 bases remained unmatched. The CDR3 is 16 residues long. In DNA form, the CDR3 reads TGCGCCAGCAGCTTGGAGGGCAGGGGGCGCGTTGAGACCCAGTACTTC. Translating gives CASSLEGRGRVETQYF.

This clone turned up a few times. J is TRBJ2-1 and V is TRBV5-1; D is possibly TRBD2 (5 bases). Germline V lookup: CDR1 SGHRS, CDR2 YFSETQ. Trimming took off 7 bases at V and 4 bases at J, with 15 bases between the two ends. The CDR3 has 14 residues. In nucleotides, the CDR3 is TGCGCCAGCGGGGTTTCTGGCGGGTACAATGAGCAGTTCTTC. Its protein product is CASGVSGGYNEQFF.

The chain uses TRBV28 and TRBJ1-4, with a weak D call TRBD1 (6 bases). The CDR3 has 15 amino acids. Trimming removed 2 bases from V and 4 bases from J, with 11 bases in between. Per germline, CDR1 MDHEN and CDR2 SYDVKM. The CDR3 region has the DNA TGTGCCAGCAGTTTAATACAGGGTCTTAATGAAAAACTGTTTTTT. Translating gives CASSLIQGLNEKLFF.

The chain combines TRBV7-9 with TRBJ1-3; maybe TRBD1 (6 bases). The V end was cut by 6 bases, the J end by 3 bases, with 15 bases between. The V gene's germline CDR1 is SEHNR and CDR2 FQNEAQ (reference sequence). CDR3 length: 15 residues. This chain's CDR3 is CASSKTGTIGNTIYF. The CDR3 DNA follows: TGTGCCAGCAGTAAAACAGGGACCATTGGAAACACCATATATTTT. The variable domain in full, with the rest retrieved from reference TRBV7-9 and TRBJ1-3, is DTGVSQNPRHKITKRGQNVTFRCDPISEHNRLYWYRQTLGQGPEFLTYFQNEAQLEKSRLLSDRFSAERPKGSFSTLEIQRTEQGDSAMYLCASSKTGTIGNTIYFGEGSWLTVV.

The genes are TRBV7-9 and TRBJ1-6, with a possible D match to TRBD1 (5 bases). Trimming removed 1 base from V and 4 bases from J, with 8 bases in between. The germline gives CDR1 SEHNR, CDR2 FQNEAQ (reference sequence). CDR3 length: 15 residues. This chain's CDR3 is CASSLEGFYNSPLHF. The CDR3 nucleotides are TGTGCCAGCAGCTTAGAGGGGTTTTATAATTCACCCCTCCACTTT.

The chain recombines TRBV7-3 with TRBJ2-1; 7 nucleotides match TRBD2. The CDR3 extends over 18 amino acids. From germline, CDR1 is SGHTA and CDR2 FQGTGA. Trimming took 1 base from V and 0 from J; bases not matched to a gene: 9. CDR3 nucleotides: TGTGCCAGCAGCTTAAATCCCCCCTCGGGAGGCTCCTACAATGAGCAGTTCTTC. Its protein product is CASSLNPPSGGSYNEQFF.

V and J are TRBV6-5 and TRBJ2-1; 7 bases agree with TRBD2. The germline V gene encodes CDR1 MNHEY and CDR2 SVGAGI. The V and J ends lost 0 bases and 4 bases, in that order; junction bases with no gene match: 3. The CDR3 is made up of 15 amino acids. CDR3 bases: TGTGCCAGCAGTTACTCGTTGCGGGGGTACAATGAGCAGTTCTTC. Encoded protein: CASSYSLRGYNEQFF.

This chain connects TRBV27 to TRBJ1-5; TRBD1 might be the D (5 bases). This CDR3 has 13 residues. Trimming shortened V by 9 bases and J by 6 bases, and 15 bases separated the two germline ends. CDR1 is MNHEY and CDR2 is SMNVEV in the germline V gene (reference sequence). CDR3 sequence: CASRGGAGQPQHF. The CDR3 DNA sequence: TGTGCCAGTCGGGGAGGGGCTGGTCAGCCCCAGCATTTT.

The genes are TRBV14 and TRBJ2-5, with 9 bases matching TRBD1. Trimming removed 1 base from V and 5 bases from J; junction bases left unmatched: 8. The CDR3 length is 16 residues. Germline V gives CDR1 SGHDN, CDR2 FVKESK. CDR3 protein: CASSQGGTGSMETQYF. Written as DNA, the CDR3 is TGTGCCAGCAGCCAAGGGGGGACAGGGTCGATGGAGACCCAGTACTTC.

The rearrangement links TRBV3-1 (or the pseudogene TRBV3-2) to TRBJ2-5; 11 bases are shared with TRBD2. Germline CDR1 and CDR2: LGHDT and YNNKEL (reference sequence). J lost 5 bases, V lost 4 bases, and 3 bases had no gene match. This CDR3 is 14 amino acids long. This CDR3 reads CASSLASGGETQYF. In DNA, the CDR3 is TGTGCCAGCAGCCTAGCTAGCGGGGGGGAGACCCAGTACTTC.

This chain connects TRBV7-9 to TRBJ1-2; D gene unclear. The V end was cut by 4 bases, the J end by 4 bases, with 10 bases between. CDR3 length: 13 residues. Germline values: CDR1 SEHNR, CDR2 FQNEAQ (reference sequence). The CDR3 coding sequence is TGTGCCAGCAGCTCCGACACCCCCTATGGCTACACCTTC. Translated, it gives CASSSDTPYGYTF.

This clone was seen just once. J is TRBJ1-1 and V is TRBV30; 11 nucleotides match TRBD1. Germline CDR1 reads GTSNPN; CDR2 reads SVGIG (reference sequence). J gave up 3 bases and V 1 base, and 22 bases lay outside the gene matches. There are 21 residues in the CDR3. This chain's CDR3 is CAWSARRNRPDRGREYTEAFF. DNA for the CDR3: TGTGCCTGGAGTGCTAGACGAAACCGCCCGGACAGGGGGCGAGAGTACACTGAAGCTTTCTTT.

The V call is TRBV9, the J call TRBJ1-1; TRBD1 aligns across 10 bases. The germline gives CDR1 SGDLS, CDR2 YYNGEE. CDR3 size: 14 residues. V was clipped by 3 bases and J by 5 bases; unmatched bases: 4. This CDR3 reads CASSADRGLTEAFF. Written as DNA, the CDR3 is TGTGCCAGCAGCGCCGACAGGGGGCTAACTGAAGCTTTCTTT.

The chain recombines TRBV2 with TRBJ2-7, with a weak D call TRBD1 (6 bases). CDR1 is SNHLY and CDR2 is FYNNEI in the germline V gene. The CDR3 is made up of 13 amino acids. V lost 1 base, J lost 6 bases, and 10 bases lay in between. CDR3 nucleotides: TGTGCCAGCAGTGAAGATACAGGGAGCGAGCAGTACGTC. Encoded protein: CASSEDTGSEQYV.

The chain combines TRBV7-9 with TRBJ1-6; 10 bases line up with TRBD1. V shed 5 bases, J shed 7 bases, and the junction held 5 bases outside the gene matches. CDR3 length: 15 amino acids. Germline CDR1 is SEHNR and CDR2 is FQNEAQ (reference sequence). The CDR3 is CASSQTDRGNSPLHF. Written as DNA, the CDR3 is TGTGCCAGCAGCCAGACGGACAGGGGGAATTCACCCCTCCACTTT.

The V call is TRBV19, the J call TRBJ1-1, with D uncertain. V was pared by 1 base and J by 8 bases, with 17 bases between. The length of the CDR3 is 15 residues. CDR1 and CDR2 (germline): LNHDA, SQIVND (reference sequence). In DNA, the CDR3 is TGTGCCAGTAGTATAGGAGGTGGAGGGTCTCTGGAAGCTTTCTTT. As protein: CASSIGGGGSLEAFF.

The rearrangement links TRBV5-1 to TRBJ1-2; D remains unclear. V lost 1 base and J 2 bases, leaving 12 bases between the germline ends. CDR3 size: 15 residues. The V gene's germline CDR1 is SGHRS and CDR2 YFSETQ. The CDR3 spells CASSLNPGENYGYTF. As DNA, the CDR3 is TGCGCCAGCAGCTTGAATCCAGGCGAAAACTATGGCTACACCTTC.

The J gene is TRBJ1-5, the V gene TRBV27; TRBD1 matches at 7 bases. Per germline, CDR1 MNHEY and CDR2 SMNVEV (reference sequence). V shed 2 bases and J 6 bases; nucleotides not matched to a gene: 10. There are 16 residues in the CDR3. For the CDR3, the DNA is TGTGCCAGCAGTTTACGGGGGACAGTAGGGATTCAGCCCCAGCATTTT. This sequence encodes CASSLRGTVGIQPQHF.

This sequence joins TRBV28 and TRBJ2-4, with 9 bases aligning to TRBD2. CDR1 and CDR2 (germline): MDHEN, SYDVKM. This CDR3 region has 11 residues. The J segment lost 15 bases and the V segment lost 10 bases, leaving 10 bases of the junction unmatched. This CDR3 reads CATSTGLAWYF. DNA for the CDR3: TGTGCCACTTCGACCGGACTAGCGTGGTACTTC.